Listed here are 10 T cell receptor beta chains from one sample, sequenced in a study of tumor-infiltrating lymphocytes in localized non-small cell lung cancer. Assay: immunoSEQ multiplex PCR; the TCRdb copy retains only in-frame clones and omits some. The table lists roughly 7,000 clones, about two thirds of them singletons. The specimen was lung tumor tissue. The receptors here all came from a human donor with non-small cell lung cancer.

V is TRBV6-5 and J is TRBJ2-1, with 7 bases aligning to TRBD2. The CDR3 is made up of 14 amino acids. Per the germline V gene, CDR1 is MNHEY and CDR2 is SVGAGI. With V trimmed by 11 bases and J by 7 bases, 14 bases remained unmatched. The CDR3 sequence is CAVGSSGGLNEQFF. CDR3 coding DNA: TGTGCCGTCGGGTCTAGCGGAGGCCTGAATGAGCAGTTCTTC.

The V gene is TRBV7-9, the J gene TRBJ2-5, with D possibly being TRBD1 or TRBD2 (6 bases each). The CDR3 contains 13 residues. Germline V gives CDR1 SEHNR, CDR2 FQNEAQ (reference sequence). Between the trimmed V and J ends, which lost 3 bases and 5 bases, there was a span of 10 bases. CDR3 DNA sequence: TGTGCCAGCAGCTTTAGGGGGGTTGAGACCCAGTACTTC. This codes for CASSFRGVETQYF.

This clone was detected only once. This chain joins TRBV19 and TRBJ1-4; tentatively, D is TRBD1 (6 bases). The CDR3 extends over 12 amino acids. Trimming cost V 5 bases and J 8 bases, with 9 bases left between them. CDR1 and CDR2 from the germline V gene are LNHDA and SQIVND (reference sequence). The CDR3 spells CASSLDREKLFF. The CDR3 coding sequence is TGTGCCAGTAGTTTGGACAGAGAAAAACTGTTTTTT. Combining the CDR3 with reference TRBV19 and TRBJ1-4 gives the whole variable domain DGGITQSPKYLFRKEGQNVTLSCEQNLNHDAMYWYRQDPGQGLRLIYYSQIVNDFQKGDIAEGYSVSREKKESFPLTVTSAQKNPTAFYLCASSLDREKLFFGSGTQLSVL.

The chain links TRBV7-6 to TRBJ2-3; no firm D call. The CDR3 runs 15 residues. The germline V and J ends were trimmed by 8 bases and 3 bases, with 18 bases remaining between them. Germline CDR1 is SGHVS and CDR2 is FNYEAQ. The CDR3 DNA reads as TGTGCCAGCTCCAGACAAGGGTCATCGACAGATACGCAGTATTTT. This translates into CASSRQGSSTDTQYF. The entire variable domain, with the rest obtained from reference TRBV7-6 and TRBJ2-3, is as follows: GAGVSQSPRYKVTKRGQDVALRCDPISGHVSLYWYRQALGQGPEFLTYFNYEAQQDKSGLPNDRFSAERPEGSISTLTIQRTEQRDSAMYRCASSRQGSSTDTQYFGPGTRLTVL.

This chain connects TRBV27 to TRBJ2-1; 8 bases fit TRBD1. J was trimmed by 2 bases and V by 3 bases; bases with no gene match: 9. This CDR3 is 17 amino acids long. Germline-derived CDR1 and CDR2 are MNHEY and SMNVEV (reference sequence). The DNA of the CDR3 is TGTGCCAGCAGTTTCAGGGGGCAGGGAGTAGCCTACAATGAGCAGTTCTTC. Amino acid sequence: CASSFRGQGVAYNEQFF.

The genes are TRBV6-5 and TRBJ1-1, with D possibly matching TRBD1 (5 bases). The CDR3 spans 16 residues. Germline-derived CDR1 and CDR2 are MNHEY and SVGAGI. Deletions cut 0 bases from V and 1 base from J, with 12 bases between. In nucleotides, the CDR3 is TGTGCCAGCAGTTACTCGAGGAGGGGACGGAACACTGAAGCTTTCTTT. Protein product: CASSYSRRGRNTEAFF.

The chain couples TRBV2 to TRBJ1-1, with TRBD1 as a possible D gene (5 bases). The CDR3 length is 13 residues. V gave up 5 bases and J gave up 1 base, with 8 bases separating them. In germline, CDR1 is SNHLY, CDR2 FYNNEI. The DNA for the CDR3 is TGTGCCAGCAGTTACCAGGGGAACACTGAAGCTTTCTTT. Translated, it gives CASSYQGNTEAFF.

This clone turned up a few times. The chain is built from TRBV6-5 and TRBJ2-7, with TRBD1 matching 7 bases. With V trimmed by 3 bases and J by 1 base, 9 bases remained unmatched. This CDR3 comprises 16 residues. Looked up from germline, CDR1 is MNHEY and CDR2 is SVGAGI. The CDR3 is CASSYGIGGESYEQYF. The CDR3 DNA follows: TGTGCCAGCAGTTATGGGATAGGGGGCGAATCCTACGAGCAGTACTTC.

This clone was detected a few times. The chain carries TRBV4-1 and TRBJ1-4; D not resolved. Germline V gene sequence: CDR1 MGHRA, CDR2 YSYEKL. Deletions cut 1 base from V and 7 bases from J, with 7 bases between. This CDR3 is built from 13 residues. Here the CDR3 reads CASSQVRVEKLFF. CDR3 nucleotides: TGCGCCAGCAGCCAAGTTAGGGTTGAAAAACTGTTTTTT.

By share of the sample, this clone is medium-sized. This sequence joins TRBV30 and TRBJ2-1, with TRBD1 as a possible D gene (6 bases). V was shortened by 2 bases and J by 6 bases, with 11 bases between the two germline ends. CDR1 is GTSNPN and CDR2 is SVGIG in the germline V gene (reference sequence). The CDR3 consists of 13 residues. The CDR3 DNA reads TGTGCCTGGAGTCTGACGGACAGCAATGAGCAGTTCTTC. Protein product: CAWSLTDSNEQFF.